The TCR beta chain under discussion was sequenced for a study of shared clonotypes between healthy human individuals (dated by TCRdb to 2019 to 2021). Some background on the complete study: The cohort included three men and a couple of women between 18 and 49 years of age. Per donor, leukapheresis produced somewhere between about 0.94 and 8.9 billion PBMCs. Different laboratories and diverse techniques were used to prepare libraries and sequence TCR repertoires, to increase sequencing depth and limit assay-specific biases. The study deeply sequenced blood TCR repertoires of about 5 healthy adults to estimate repertoire size and the extent of clonotype sharing between individuals.

In the case of this clone: The specificity of this receptor is unknown. Base qualities are not recorded, but no much larger clone differs from it by a single base.

TCR CDR3 regions were amplified from genomic DNA by multiplex PCR using the deep immunoSEQ assay. Genomic DNA extracted from each cell subset was distributed evenly over all wells of several immunoSEQ 96-well plates, and each plate served as one replicate. For unsorted PBMC, about 0.3 ug genomic DNA, equal to 30,000 or so T cell genomes, was loaded into each replicate PCR. Genomic DNA from unsorted PBMC was sequenced over ten immunoSEQ deep assay plates. Purified libraries were quantified with a Qubit 3.0 fluorometer, sized on a Bioanalyzer 2100, and re-quantified with the KAPA Library Quantification kit. A separate single-read 150-cycle Illumina NextSeq 550 flow cell was used to sequence each immunoSEQ 96-well plate. Regarding the original processing steps: Because the immunoSEQ output held only junctional sequences and lacked quality scores, the filtering could not match the filtering applied to full-length reads. To assign V/J genes and CDR3, sequences were annotated using PyIR, a Python wrapper for IgBLAST v1.9, with IMGT germline references. Reads with weak V/J assignments (E-value above 1e-6), missing CDR3, stop codons, out-of-frame junctions, or ambiguous translated residues were removed. A V3J clonotype was defined by an identical inferred V gene, J gene, and CDR3 amino acid sequence. To compute the percentage overlap between repertoires, the number of shared unique clonotypes was divided by the size of the smaller repertoire. Repertoire richness was assessed with RTK rarefaction, the Chao1 estimator, and Recon v2.1 estimates of unobserved clonotypes. In TCRdb, the immuneACCESS table is reduced to in-frame sequences with V and J assigned. These tables do not hold every clone; where another copy was compared, an unresolved V gene accounts for under half, and the others remain unexplained. V, J and clone size are those of that table, while D and trimming were read from the DNA. Counted in this sample were approximately 510,000 clones; 79% of them appeared once. Jointly, the top ten make up about an eighth of the sample.

Trimming accounts for 3 bases at V and 2 bases at J, while the number of junction bases matched to no gene is 7. Counted from cysteine to phenylalanine, this CDR3 has 15 amino acids. Only the CDR3 portion is preserved as DNA: 45 bases, with reading frame beginning at the first base. The germline V gene supplies CDR1 MGHRA and CDR2 YSYEKL. The donors were healthy, HIV-negative adults who had no recently reported acute infections or vaccinations. Every donor was a Caucasian adult residing in Nashville, Tennessee, USA. In the unsorted samples, 90 million or so PBMCs were counted, and genomic DNA was extracted using the QIAamp DNA Blood Mini kit. Blood was collected by leukapheresis, and PBMCs were isolated by Ficoll-Histopaque density gradient centrifugation and then cryopreserved in liquid nitrogen vapor phase. Study-wide conclusions, independent of this receptor: Pairwise subsampling indicated that sequencing depth was expected to affect the degree of clonotype sharing among donors. Only blood was sampled, and tissue TCR repertoires likely differ from those in blood. The genetic and exposure-history diversity represented was limited by the small number of donors.

The chain is made from TRBV4-1 and TRBJ2-7; 7 central nucleotides agree with TRBD1. The sequence came from a woman aged 40 to 50 in good health. Some clones in this sample may be carry-over from other donors' samples. Specimen: PBMCs. The base sequence is TGCGCCAGCAGCCAGACAGGGACCTCCACCTACGAGCAGTACTTC. Its translation reads: CASSQTGTSTYEQYF.